This T cell receptor beta chain was recovered during a study of CD8 T cells in ankylosing spondylitis. The CDR3 runs to 15 residues. V lost 1 base, J lost 5 bases, and 5 bases stayed unmatched. Germline V CDR1 and CDR2: SGHTA, FQGNSA. One entry per CDR3 protein, called by TCRdb with MiXCR from the 5' RACE reads. The sample carries fewer than 550,000 distinct CDR3 sequences, approximately 5.3% recorded once. About this clonotype itself: Antigen: not known. A much larger clone is a single base away; this may be a read error.

Study-wide results and caveats: The study identified a TCR beta motif of about eight highly homologous variants that appeared characteristic of ankylosing spondylitis blood.

This chain uses TRBV7-2 with TRBJ2-1; 7 positions agree with TRBD2. What was sequenced was blood, either unsorted or a sorted T cell fraction (not recorded which). The receptor's source is a male donor with ankylosing spondylitis. In DNA, the CDR3 is TGTGCCAGCAGCTTAGTACTAGCGTCCCACAATGAGCAGTTCTTC. Translating gives CASSLVLASHNEQFF.